The rows below give T cell receptor beta chains drawn from one sample of a study of long-term antiretroviral therapy in people with HIV. Sequencing was performed with immunoSEQ multiplex PCR; in TCRdb, only in-frame clones are kept and a portion is missing. This repertoire shows about 16,000 clones, 88% found once; its top ten account for around 12%. This material consisted of unsorted PBMCs, taken 0.7 years before starting antiretroviral therapy. These receptors were obtained from a man aged 45-65 years with HIV. Both conserved end residues are part of each CDR3. D genes are given only for firm matches. The size field is filled for only some rows; it gives once, few, many or a size class.

>NA|NA|TRBJ2-2|TRBV15
CATNNLGKSRITNTGELFF
TGTGCCACCAATAACCTAGGGAAATCGAGGATCACGAACACCGGGGAGCTGTTTTTT
>TRBD2|NA|TRBJ2-2|TRBV7-2
CASSLVAGTSAGELFF
TGTGCCAGCAGCTTAGTAGCCGGTACTAGCGCCGGGGAGCTGTTTTTT
>TRBD1|NA|TRBJ2-1|TRBV5-6
CASSPGTARAYNEQFF
TGTGCCAGCAGCCCCGGGACAGCAAGAGCCTACAATGAGCAGTTCTTC
>TRBD1|once|TRBJ1-2|TRBV11-2
CASSLVHRTGGGGGYTF
TGTGCCAGCAGCTTAGTTCACAGGACAGGGGGGGGTGGTGGCTACACCTTC
>NA|NA|TRBJ2-7|TRBV5-4
CASSLGRGGGYEQYF
TGTGCCAGCAGCTTAGGTCGGGGCGGCGGATACGAGCAGTACTTC
>NA|NA|TRBJ1-2|TRBV29-1
CSVGMGDGYTF
TGCAGCGTTGGAATGGGGGATGGCTACACCTTC
>NA|NA|TRBJ1-1|TRBV6-6
CASRRSDSNTEAFF
TGTGCCAGCAGGAGAAGCGACAGCAACACTGAAGCTTTCTTT
>TRBD2|NA|TRBJ2-1|TRBV7-9
CASSLVGTSSNEQFF
TGTGCCAGCAGCTTAGTAGGGACTAGCAGCAATGAGCAGTTCTTC
>NA|NA|TRBJ1-6|TRBV28
CASSTGLSNNSPLHF
TGTGCCAGCAGTACAGGGCTATCGAATAATTCACCCCTCCACTTT
>TRBD1|NA|TRBJ2-2|TRBV7-2
CASSLGQGWTGELFF
TGTGCCAGCAGCTTAGGACAGGGGTGGACCGGGGAGCTGTTTTTT
>NA|once|TRBJ1-2|TRBV9
CASSVGGTYGYTF
TGTGCCAGCAGCGTAGGGGGAACCTATGGCTACACCTTC
>NA|NA|TRBJ2-1|TRBV27
CASSWVQSNEQFF
TGTGCCAGCAGTTGGGTACAGTCCAATGAGCAGTTCTTC
>TRBD1|NA|TRBJ2-1|TRBV7-2
CASSVSGTGAKSQFF
TGTGCCAGCAGCGTTTCCGGGACAGGGGCGAAATCGCAGTTCTTC